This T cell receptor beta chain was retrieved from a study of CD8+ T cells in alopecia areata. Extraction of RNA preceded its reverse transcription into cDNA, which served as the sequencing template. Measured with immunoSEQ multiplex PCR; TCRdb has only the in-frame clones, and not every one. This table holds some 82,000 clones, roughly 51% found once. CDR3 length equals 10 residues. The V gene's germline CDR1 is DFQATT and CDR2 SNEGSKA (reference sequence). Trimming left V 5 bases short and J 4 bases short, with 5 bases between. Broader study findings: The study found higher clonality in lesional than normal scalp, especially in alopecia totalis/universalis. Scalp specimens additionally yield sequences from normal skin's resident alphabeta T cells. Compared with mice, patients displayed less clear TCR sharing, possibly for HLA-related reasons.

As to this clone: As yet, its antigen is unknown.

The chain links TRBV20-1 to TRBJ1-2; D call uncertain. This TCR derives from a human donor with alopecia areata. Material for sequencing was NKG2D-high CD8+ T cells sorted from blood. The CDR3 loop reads CSAQVYGYTF. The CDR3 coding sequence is TGCAGTGCTCAGGTCTATGGCTACACCTTC.